This T cell receptor (beta chain) was captured by sequencing in a study of T cell responses to AZD1222 COVID-19 vaccine. General study results and limits: Mapped onto spike, vaccine-associated CD4 TCRs spanned it and were dominant at 160-218 and 743-854. In a largely white British group with more females than males, clonal diversity was possibly underestimated. Receipt of two AZD1222 doses was followed by a rise in Spike-specific TCR breadth and depth.

The CDR3 consists of 17 residues. CDR1 and CDR2 from the germline V gene are MNHNS and SASEGT. V gave up 3 bases and J gave up 0 bases; unmatched junction bases: 5. Sequenced by immunoSEQ multiplex PCR; TCRdb stores in-frame clones only, minus some. Of 140,000 or so clones in the sample, around 90% are singletons; the top ten hold less than 2%. In the case of this clone: Its antigen is unknown.

This TCR came from an adult in good health. The sequences come from peripheral blood, collected on day 0 of AZD1222 vaccination. The chain is built from TRBV6-1 and TRBJ1-3; the match to TRBD1 covers 10 bases. CDR3 nucleotide sequence: TGTGCCAGCAGTGACCGGGACAGGGGATACTCTGGAAACACCATATATTTT. Its translation is CASSDRDRGYSGNTIYF.